The 3 T cell receptor beta chains presented below share a single source sample, sequenced in a study of T cell responses to AZD1222 COVID-19 vaccine. Some clones are missing from TCRdb's copy, which holds only in-frame ones; the method was immunoSEQ multiplex PCR. This sample has about 200,000 clones, with roughly 92% found just once. The input for sequencing was peripheral blood, taken 28 days after the second AZD1222 dose. The receptors here all came from an adult who received the AZD1222 COVID-19 vaccine.

This clone was counted a single time. CDR3 DNA sequence: TGTGCCTGGAGTGGGGTACCACGAAACACCATATATTTT. Its protein is CAWSGVPRNTIYF. The rearrangement uses TRBV30 and TRBJ1-3; no clear D. V shed 1 base and J shed 5 bases, with 9 bases lying between them. Germline assignment: CDR1 GTSNPN and CDR2 SVGIG (reference sequence). CDR3 length: 13 amino acids.

The rearrangement links TRBV7-3 to TRBJ2-2; 7 bases are shared with TRBD2. Germline lookup yields CDR1 SGHTA and CDR2 FQGTGA. Trimming removed 5 bases from V and 0 bases from J; junction bases left unmatched: 12. The CDR3 contains 18 residues. This chain's CDR3 is CASSASGRGLANTGELFF. CDR3 DNA sequence: TGTGCCAGCAGCGCCTCCGGTCGTGGACTAGCGAACACCGGGGAGCTGTTTTTT.

This chain joins TRBV5-1 and TRBJ1-1; 11 positions match TRBD1. The CDR3 runs 16 residues. Trimming cost V 5 bases and J 0 bases; bases outside gene matches: 6. CDR1 and CDR2 from the germline V gene are SGHRS and YFSETQ. Here the CDR3 DNA reads TGCGCCAGCAGTGGGACAGGGGGACACATGAACACTGAAGCTTTCTTT. Translating gives CASSGTGGHMNTEAFF.